Shown below are 25 T cell receptor beta chains from a single sample sequenced in a study of cytomegalovirus exposure and HLA in healthy donors. The PCR made use of 60 Vbeta and 13 Jbeta primers. Some clones are missing from TCRdb's copy, which holds only in-frame ones; the method was immunoSEQ multiplex PCR. This sample has some 200,000 clones, with roughly 80% found just once. Material for sequencing was PBMCs. The receptors were sampled from a man aged 50 or older in good health and CMV-seronegative.

The chain links TRBV5-1 to TRBJ2-5; 7 positions agree with TRBD2. Trimming cost V 9 bases and J 3 bases; bases outside gene matches: 8. Germline CDR1 reads SGHRS; CDR2 reads YFSETQ. The CDR3 extends over 13 amino acids. The CDR3 region is CATRGELEETQYF. The CDR3 DNA reads TGCGCCACTCGGGGGGAGCTGGAAGAGACCCAGTACTTC.

The gene calls are TRBV6-6 and TRBJ2-7; weak D call: TRBD2 (5 bases). V dropped 0 bases and J dropped 4 bases, with 10 bases sitting between them. The germline V gene has CDR1 MNHNY and CDR2 SVGAGI (reference sequence). The CDR3 is 14 residues long. The CDR3 region is CASSYSEVVYEQYF. CDR3 in DNA: TGTGCCAGCAGTTACTCGGAGGTAGTTTACGAGCAGTACTTC.

The CDR3 DNA is TGTGCCAGCAGCTTAGGGCTAGCGGGGGGGCATGAGCAGTTCTTC. Residues: CASSLGLAGGHEQFF. The V gene is TRBV7-9, the J gene TRBJ2-1; TRBD2 agrees at 12 bases. Germline assignment: CDR1 SEHNR and CDR2 FQNEAQ (reference sequence). J lost 8 bases, V lost 1 base, and 3 bases had no gene match. This CDR3 is 15 amino acids long.

About this clone itself: One junction end disagrees with the germline gene, perhaps due to a read error. The chain carries TRBV7-9 and TRBJ1-2; 7 nucleotides match TRBD1. The CDR3 contains 13 residues. CDR1 and CDR2 (germline): SEHNR, FQNEAQ (reference sequence). CDR3 protein: CSSSFGTEYGYTF. In DNA form, the CDR3 reads TGTTCCAGCAGCTTTGGGACAGAATATGGCTACACCTTC.

This chain links TRBV27 with TRBJ1-1, with D tentatively TRBD1 (6 bases). CDR1 and CDR2 (germline): MNHEY, SMNVEV (reference sequence). This CDR3 is 15 amino acids long. The V gene lost 6 bases and the J gene lost 2 bases, with 16 bases spanning the gap. CDR3 protein: CASRKENRDNTEAFF. The CDR3 DNA reads TGTGCCAGCAGGAAAGAAAACAGGGACAACACTGAAGCTTTCTTT.

The chain couples TRBV7-9 to TRBJ2-3; D not resolved. Per the germline V gene, CDR1 is SEHNR and CDR2 is FQNEAQ (reference sequence). The CDR3 is 14 residues long. Trimming left V 4 bases short and J 3 bases short, with 11 bases between. For the CDR3, the DNA is TGTGCCAGCAGCTCGCAACAGATAACAGATACGCAGTATTTT. Protein product: CASSSQQITDTQYF.

The chain joins TRBV23-1 to TRBJ1-2; 7 bases agree with TRBD1. TRBV23-1 is an ORF, and what it does is uncertain. The CDR3 is made up of 16 amino acids. V gave up 3 bases and J gave up 3 bases; unmatched junction bases: 10. The CDR3 protein is CASSHNLTRGDYGYTF. The CDR3 DNA reads as TGCGCCAGCAGTCACAATCTTACCAGGGGGGACTATGGCTACACCTTC.

The J gene is TRBJ1-2, the V gene TRBV6-5; D unclear. Germline V lookup: CDR1 MNHEY, CDR2 SVGAGI. V was pared by 2 bases and J by 1 base, with 14 bases between. The CDR3 runs 16 residues. The CDR3 is CASSYEQLVGNYGYTF. Written as DNA, the CDR3 is TGTGCCAGCAGTTACGAGCAGCTAGTGGGTAACTATGGCTACACCTTC.

The J gene is TRBJ2-1, the V gene TRBV9; TRBD2 agrees at 12 bases. There are 13 residues in the CDR3. The junction had 2 bases not matched to a gene; V was cut back by 4 bases and J by 9 bases. Germline values: CDR1 SGDLS, CDR2 YYNGEE. CDR3 region: CASSRTSGVEQFF. The CDR3 DNA reads TGTGCCAGCAGCCGGACTAGCGGGGTTGAGCAGTTCTTC.

The gene calls are TRBV29-1 and TRBJ2-7; possible D gene TRBD1, 6 bases. Trimming left V 6 bases short and J 0 bases short, with 15 bases between. Per the germline V gene, CDR1 is SQVTM and CDR2 is ANQGSEA. CDR3 length equals 14 residues. The chain's CDR3 is CSVRGTLSSYEQYF. For the CDR3, the DNA is TGCAGCGTGAGGGGGACACTGAGCTCCTACGAGCAGTACTTC.

The chain employs TRBV29-1 and TRBJ2-1, with 8 bases lining up with TRBD1. V shed 7 bases and J 9 bases; nucleotides not matched to a gene: 8. Germline V CDR1 and CDR2: SQVTM, ANQGSEA. The length of the CDR3 is 12 residues. The CDR3 loop reads CSANQGAGEQFF. The DNA of the CDR3 is TGCAGCGCCAATCAGGGGGCGGGTGAGCAGTTCTTC.

Worth noting for this clone: One end of the junction varies from germline; a read error may be responsible. The V gene is TRBV30, the J gene TRBJ1-5, with 12 bases identical to TRBD1. The length of the CDR3 is 14 residues. Germline CDR1 reads GTSNPN; CDR2 reads SVGIG (reference sequence). CDR3 region: CAWAGTGGNQPQHF. The CDR3 region has the DNA TGTGCCTGGGCCGGGACAGGGGGCAACCAGCCCCAGCATTTT.

Remarks on this clone: At one of its ends the junction is not consistent with the germline gene, which may arise from a read error. The V and J genes are TRBV7-9 and TRBJ2-5, with 7 bases matching TRBD1. CDR3 length equals 15 residues. Germline CDR1 and CDR2: SEHNR and FQNEAQ (reference sequence). The CDR3 DNA sequence: TGTGCCGGCAGCTTACCACAGGGGTACGCAGAGACCCAGTACTTC. Translation: CAGSLPQGYAETQYF.

A remark on this clone: An end of the junction differs from the germline gene, which may be a read error. The V and J genes are TRBV7-9 and TRBJ1-1; the D is unclear. The CDR3 runs 12 residues. CDR1 is SEHNR, CDR2 FQNEAQ, per germline (reference sequence). The CDR3 loop reads CSSSLGPQTAFF. DNA of the CDR3: TGTTCCAGCAGCTTAGGGCCCCAAACGGCTTTCTTT. Looking up the rest from reference TRBV7-9 and TRBJ1-1 gives the full variable domain: DTGVSQNPRHKITKRGQNVTFRCDPISEHNRLYWYRQTLGQGPEFLTYFQNEAQLEKSRLLSDRFSAERPKGSFSTLEIQRTEQGDSAMYLCSSSLGPQTAFFGQGTRLTVV.

The genes are TRBV7-9 and TRBJ1-3; unclear D gene. The V end lost 2 bases, the J end lost 1 base, and 6 bases lay between the germline ends. The CDR3 loop spans 14 amino acids. The germline V gene encodes CDR1 SEHNR and CDR2 FQNEAQ (reference sequence). CDR3 amino acids: CASSLSTSGNTIYF. CDR3 sequence (DNA): TGTGCCAGCAGCTTAAGTACATCTGGAAACACCATATATTTT.

Comment on this clone: A junction end diverges from the germline sequence, so it may reflect a read error. The chain employs TRBV9 and TRBJ2-2, with D perhaps matching TRBD2 (5 bases). The CDR3 sequence is 12 residues long. Germline V lookup: CDR1 SGDLS, CDR2 YYNGEE. CDR3 DNA sequence: TGTGCCAGCAGCCCATCCGCCGGGGAGCTGTTCTTT. It is translated as CASSPSAGELFF.

The V and J genes are TRBV18 and TRBJ2-3; 9 positions match TRBD2. CDR1 is KGHSH and CDR2 is LQKENI in the germline V gene. V was pared by 4 bases and J by 6 bases, with 8 bases of the junction left unmatched. The CDR3 consists of 15 residues. The CDR3 bases are TGTGCCAGCTCACTATCCGGGACTAGCATCGATACGCAGTATTTT. This gives the protein CASSLSGTSIDTQYF.

The rearrangement links TRBV7-3 to TRBJ2-1, with 9 bases that match TRBD2. Germline V CDR1 and CDR2: SGHTA, FQGTGA. V was clipped by 5 bases and J by 6 bases; unmatched bases: 5. The CDR3 runs to 14 residues. The DNA of the CDR3 is TGTGCCAGCAGCCGCGGGGGGGCCTCCAATGAGCAGTTCTTC. It translates to CASSRGGASNEQFF.

The J gene is TRBJ2-7, the V gene TRBV5-6; 9 bases are a match to TRBD2. There are 14 residues in the CDR3. Germline assignment: CDR1 SGHDT and CDR2 YYEEEE. Germline trimming cut 2 bases from V and 2 bases from J; bases unmatched to any gene: 2. This CDR3 reads CASSFSGRPYEQYF. As DNA, the CDR3 is TGTGCCAGCAGCTTCAGCGGGAGGCCCTACGAGCAGTACTTC.

The chain uses TRBV19 and TRBJ1-2; D may be TRBD1 (6 bases). From germline, CDR1 is LNHDA and CDR2 SQIVND (reference sequence). This CDR3 is built from 14 residues. The V gene lost 1 base and the J gene lost 8 bases, with 14 bases spanning the gap. This CDR3 is CASSIVNRVEGYTF. CDR3 in DNA: TGTGCCAGTAGTATAGTCAACAGGGTCGAAGGCTACACCTTC.

This clone was detected only once. This chain uses TRBV15 with TRBJ1-3; 7 bases line up with TRBD1. CDR3 length equals 16 residues. Germline V CDR1 and CDR2: LNHNV, YYDKDF (reference sequence). V gave up 1 base and J gave up 3 bases; unmatched junction bases: 6. Here the CDR3 DNA reads TGTGCCACCAGCAGAGGTGAAGGGGGCGATGGAAACACCATATATTTT. This gives the protein CATSRGEGGDGNTIYF.

The V call is TRBV11-2, the J call TRBJ2-7, with D unresolved. The CDR3 runs to 11 residues. The germline V gene encodes CDR1 SGHAT and CDR2 FQNNGV. V shed 1 base and J shed 8 bases, with 6 bases lying between them. The CDR3 protein is CASSLGAQQYF. CDR3 bases: TGTGCCAGCAGCTTAGGGGCCCAGCAGTACTTC.

In this sample, this clone turned up a few times. This chain joins TRBV15 and TRBJ2-1; 14 bases match TRBD2. The V gene end was trimmed by 5 bases and the J gene end by 0 bases; junction bases not matched to a gene: 6. The germline V gene encodes CDR1 LNHNV and CDR2 YYDKDF (reference sequence). CDR3 length: 18 amino acids. The DNA for the CDR3 is TGTGCCACCAGCGCTCCCGGGACTAGCGGGGGCTCCTACAATGAGCAGTTCTTC. Protein product: CATSAPGTSGGSYNEQFF. Full variable domain (remainder filled in from reference TRBV15 and TRBJ2-1): DAMVIQNPRYQVTQFGKPVTLSCSQTLNHNVMYWYQQKSSQAPKLLFHYYDKDFNNEADTPDNFQSRRPNTSFCFLDIRSPGLGDTAMYLCATSAPGTSGGSYNEQFFGPGTRLTVL.

The chain couples TRBV2 to TRBJ1-5, with a tentative D call TRBD1 (6 bases). The length of the CDR3 is 15 residues. Trimming stripped 2 bases from V and 9 bases from J, with 17 bases between. The germline V gene encodes CDR1 SNHLY and CDR2 FYNNEI. Written as DNA, the CDR3 is TGTGCCAGCAGTGAAAGGGGGTCCTACGGCGGGCCCCAGCATTTT. The encoded protein is CASSERGSYGGPQHF.

The rearrangement links TRBV19 to TRBJ1-4; 9 bases line up with TRBD1. CDR3 length: 15 residues. The J segment lost 4 bases and the V segment lost 1 base, leaving 1 base of the junction unmatched. In germline, CDR1 is LNHDA, CDR2 SQIVND (reference sequence). CDR3 region: CASSIGDRDNEKLFF. CDR3 DNA: TGTGCCAGTAGTATAGGGGACAGGGATAATGAAAAACTGTTTTTT.